This entry lists 30 T cell receptor beta chains sequenced from one sample in a study of CD8 T cells in ankylosing spondylitis. TCRdb analysed the 5' RACE reads with MiXCR anew, one entry per CDR3 protein. The sample lists about 240,000 distinct CDR3 sequences, over 8.5% occurring once. The specimen sequenced was blood, either unsorted or a sorted T cell fraction (not recorded which). The receptors originated from a male donor with ankylosing spondylitis or in good health (not recorded which).

The chain is built from TRBV5-1 and TRBJ2-5; D assignment may be TRBD1 or TRBD2 (6 bases each). Germline-derived CDR1 and CDR2 are SGHRS and YFSETQ. This CDR3 region has 16 residues. Deletions cut 2 bases from V and 0 bases from J, with 14 bases between. Here the CDR3 reads CASSFLGGRYQETQYF. The CDR3 DNA reads as TGCGCCAGCAGCTTCCTCGGGGGCAGATACCAAGAGACCCAGTACTTC. The full variable domain, its missing parts supplied by reference TRBV5-1 and TRBJ2-5, is KAGVTQTPRYLIKTRGQQVTLSCSPISGHRSVSWYQQTPGQGLQFLFEYFSETQRNKGNFPGRFSGRQFSNSRSEMNVSTLELGDSALYLCASSFLGGRYQETQYFGPGTRLLVL.

This clonotype was observed many times. The CDR3 does not end in the conserved phenylalanine or tryptophan, so this is likely a read error. Because the CDR3's place on the DNA is in doubt, the DNA is left out and the CDR3 is given as listed by TCRdb. This rearrangement joins TRBV6-1 to TRBJ2-2. The CDR3 totals 15 residues, both ends included. Germline CDR1 reads MNHNS; CDR2 reads SASEGT. The CDR3 sequence: CASIEFVSQVAIVCD.

This clonotype was seen ten or more times. J is TRBJ2-1 and V is TRBV15; D may be TRBD1 or TRBD2 (6 bases each). The CDR3 extends over 12 amino acids. V lost 5 bases and J lost 12, with 14 bases in between. From germline, CDR1 is LNHNV and CDR2 YYDKDF (reference sequence). DNA of the CDR3: TGTGCCACCAGCGTGGAGGGGGTTAGGCAGTTCTTC. This sequence encodes CATSVEGVRQFF. The whole variable domain, remainder taken from reference TRBV15 and TRBJ2-1, is DAMVIQNPRYQVTQFGKPVTLSCSQTLNHNVMYWYQQKSSQAPKLLFHYYDKDFNNEADTPDNFQSRRPNTSFCFLDIRSPGLGDTAMYLCATSVEGVRQFFGPGTRLTVL.

The V call is TRBV16, the J call TRBJ2-1, with 8 bases fitting TRBD1. Trimming at V came to 1 base and at J to 5 bases, leaving 10 bases not matched to a gene. Germline loops: CDR1 KGHSY, CDR2 FQNENV. This CDR3 region has 17 residues. This chain's CDR3 is CASSQFLTGAPNNEQFF. The CDR3 region has the DNA TGTGCCAGCAGCCAATTTCTGACAGGGGCCCCCAACAATGAGCAGTTCTTC. The whole variable domain, remainder taken from reference TRBV16 and TRBJ2-1, is GEEVAQTPKHLVRGEGQKAKLYCAPIKGHSYVFWYQQVLKNEFKFLISFQNENVFDETGMPKERFSAKCLPNSPCSLEIQATKLEDSAVYFCASSQFLTGAPNNEQFFGPGTRLTVL.

This clonotype turned up a few times. The V call is TRBV7-2, the J call TRBJ2-7; 7 bases agree with TRBD1. The CDR3 consists of 14 residues. V lost 1 base and J lost 6; bases outside the gene matches: 6. Germline lookup yields CDR1 SGHTA and CDR2 FQGNSA. CDR3 residues: CASSLGDRVREQYF. The CDR3 DNA sequence: TGTGCCAGCAGCTTAGGAGACAGGGTCCGCGAGCAGTACTTC. Supplemented by reference TRBV7-2 and TRBJ2-7, the full variable domain reads GAGVSQSPSNKVTEKGKDVELRCDPISGHTALYWYRQSLGQGLEFLIYFQGNSAPDKSGLPSDRFSAERTGGSVSTLTIQRTQQEDSAVYLCASSLGDRVREQYFGPGTRLTVT.

This clonotype was observed at least ten times. V and J are TRBV7-6 and TRBJ1-1; 11 positions agree with TRBD1. Unmatched junction bases numbered 7, after V lost 5 bases and J lost 5 bases. There are 15 residues in the CDR3. In germline, CDR1 is SGHVS, CDR2 FNYEAQ. This CDR3 is CASSRPGTGGTEAFF. The CDR3 region has the DNA TGTGCCAGCAGCCGTCCCGGGACAGGGGGAACTGAAGCTTTCTTT.

This clonotype was observed many times. The chain employs TRBV19 and TRBJ2-7; D unclear. CDR3 length equals 13 residues. V was trimmed by 3 bases and J by 6 bases, leaving 12 bases between them. The germline V gene encodes CDR1 LNHDA and CDR2 SQIVND (reference sequence). The DNA for the CDR3 is TGTGCCAGTAGTATCGGTAGGGCCGGCGAGCAGTACTTC. Protein sequence: CASSIGRAGEQYF.

This clonotype came up many times. The chain uses TRBV7-2 and TRBJ2-3, with a weak D call TRBD2 (6 bases). This CDR3 has 14 amino acids. V lost 5 bases to trimming and J lost 6 bases, with 15 bases between them. Germline V gene data show CDR1 as SGHTA and CDR2 as FQGNSA. CDR3 loop: CASSRGFEGDTQYF. CDR3 in DNA: TGTGCCAGCAGCCGGGGGTTCGAAGGGGATACGCAGTATTTT.

Many counts were recorded for this clonotype. V gene TRBV7-2 combines with J gene TRBJ1-4; D ambiguous. V gave up 2 bases and J gave up 4 bases, with 8 bases separating them. Germline CDR1 SGHTA, CDR2 FQGNSA. The CDR3 has 14 amino acids. For the CDR3, the DNA is TGTGCCAGCAGCTTACACGGGGATAATGAAAAACTGTTTTTT. This gives the protein CASSLHGDNEKLFF.

In this sample, this clonotype turned up many times. The chain joins TRBV4-3 to TRBJ2-2; the match to TRBD1 covers 7 bases. Germline CDR1 LGHNA, CDR2 YSLEER. The J segment lost 7 bases and the V segment lost 0 bases, leaving 5 bases of the junction unmatched. CDR3 size: 15 residues. CDR3 DNA sequence: TGCGCCAGCAGCCAAGATTCGAGGACAGGCGGGGAGCTGTTTTTT. Translated: CASSQDSRTGGELFF.

This clonotype came up many times. V gene TRBV12-3 or TRBV12-4 combines with J gene TRBJ1-1, with D uncertain. The CDR3 is made up of 12 amino acids. With 3 bases removed from V and 1 base from J, the gap between germline ends came to 3 bases. DNA for the CDR3: TGTGCCAGCAGTTTTGAGAACACTGAAGCTTTCTTT. The encoded protein is CASSFENTEAFF.

This clonotype was counted at least ten times. The chain joins TRBV5-6 to TRBJ2-3, with TRBD2 matching over 7 bases. CDR3 length: 15 residues. Germline CDR1 reads SGHDT; CDR2 reads YYEEEE. Germline trimming cut 3 bases from V and 6 bases from J; bases unmatched to any gene: 10. As DNA, the CDR3 is TGTGCCAGCAGCTACGGGAGGTCCCAATGGGATACGCAGTATTTT. It translates to CASSYGRSQWDTQYF. The variable domain in full, with the rest retrieved from reference TRBV5-6 and TRBJ2-3, is DAGVTQSPTHLIKTRGQQVTLRCSPKSGHDTVSWYQQALGQGPQFIFQYYEEEERQRGNFPDRFSGHQFPNYSSELNVNALLLGDSALYLCASSYGRSQWDTQYFGPGTRLTVL.

This clonotype has ten or more counts. This chain connects TRBV20-1 to TRBJ2-1; TRBD2 matches at 9 bases. Germline V lookup: CDR1 DFQATT, CDR2 SNEGSKA (reference sequence). The CDR3 contains 14 residues. V gave up 3 bases and J gave up 7 bases; unmatched junction bases: 7. CDR3 bases: TGCAGTGCTAGCGCGGGGGGGCCAGTTAATGAGCAGTTCTTC. It is translated as CSASAGGPVNEQFF.

The chain combines TRBV12-3 or TRBV12-4 with TRBJ2-1, with a possible D match to TRBD2 (5 bases). Deletions cut 7 bases from V and 5 bases from J, with 15 bases between. The CDR3 is 14 amino acids. As DNA, the CDR3 is TGTGCCAGCACCATAGGGAGATCTCACAATGAGCAGTTCTTC. Translated, it gives CASTIGRSHNEQFF.

In this sample, this clonotype turned up many times. The chain is built from TRBV29-1 and TRBJ2-5; D possibly matches TRBD1 or TRBD2 (5 bases each). This CDR3 is 13 amino acids long. Trimming shortened V by 4 bases and J by 5 bases, and 14 bases separated the two germline ends. Germline assignment: CDR1 SQVTM and CDR2 ANQGSEA. The CDR3 nucleotides read TGCAGCGTTGGGGTGATGGGGGTCGAGACCCAGTACTTC. Protein product: CSVGVMGVETQYF.

This chain connects TRBV7-2 to TRBJ1-2; D remains unclear. The CDR3 consists of 14 residues. Trimming shortened V by 5 bases and J by 8 bases, and 18 bases separated the two germline ends. CDR1 and CDR2 from the germline V gene are SGHTA and FQGNSA. CDR3 residues: CASSPAGRAFGYTF. The CDR3 DNA sequence: TGTGCCAGCAGCCCCGCCGGGCGGGCCTTCGGCTACACCTTC. The variable domain in full, with the rest retrieved from reference TRBV7-2 and TRBJ1-2, is GAGVSQSPSNKVTEKGKDVELRCDPISGHTALYWYRQSLGQGLEFLIYFQGNSAPDKSGLPSDRFSAERTGGSVSTLTIQRTQQEDSAVYLCASSPAGRAFGYTFGSGTRLTVV.

This chain uses TRBV27 with TRBJ2-7, with 9 positions matching TRBD1. Germline CDR1 reads MNHEY; CDR2 reads SMNVEV (reference sequence). The V and J ends lost 5 bases and 6 bases, in that order; junction bases with no gene match: 8. This CDR3 region has 14 residues. CDR3 sequence: CASSPLGTGLEQYF. In nucleotides, the CDR3 is TGTGCCAGCAGTCCCCTGGGGACAGGGCTCGAGCAGTACTTC.

The table lists this clonotype with many counts. The DNA of the CDR3 is TGTGCCAGCAGCAAACGAAAACGCCAACCCTACGAGCAGTACTTC. Its translation: CASSKRKRQPYEQYF. V usage is TRBV21-1 and J usage is TRBJ2-7. TRBV21-1 is a listed pseudogene. The CDR3 is 15 residues long.

This clonotype appeared many times. The rearrangement links TRBV5-5 to TRBJ1-2, with D unresolved. CDR1 and CDR2 (germline): SGHKS, YYEKEE (reference sequence). This CDR3 is 14 amino acids long. The V end was cut by 0 bases, the J end by 4 bases, with 10 bases between. In DNA, the CDR3 is TGTGCCAGCAGCTTGGAGAGTCACACCTATGGCTACACCTTC. This encodes CASSLESHTYGYTF.

This clonotype showed up many times. The chain has TRBV7-2 and TRBJ2-3; 9 bases map to TRBD2. V lost 7 bases to trimming and J lost 3 bases; unmatched junction nucleotides: 11. The CDR3 totals 16 residues. Looked up from germline, CDR1 is SGHTA and CDR2 is FQGNSA. CDR3 sequence: CASTRLADVYTDTQYF. As DNA, the CDR3 is TGTGCCAGCACCCGACTAGCGGATGTGTATACAGATACGCAGTATTTT. Together with reference TRBV7-2 and TRBJ2-3, the CDR3 gives the full variable domain: GAGVSQSPSNKVTEKGKDVELRCDPISGHTALYWYRQSLGQGLEFLIYFQGNSAPDKSGLPSDRFSAERTGGSVSTLTIQRTQQEDSAVYLCASTRLADVYTDTQYFGPGTRLTVL.

This clonotype has at least ten counts. The chain has TRBV5-5 and TRBJ2-5, with TRBD2 matching over 9 bases. With 1 base clipped from V and 5 bases from J, the junction kept 6 bases outside the gene matches. The germline CDR1 and CDR2 sequences are SGHKS and YYEKEE (reference sequence). The CDR3 consists of 15 residues. CDR3 region: CASSLNSGGAETQYF. CDR3 sequence (DNA): TGTGCCAGCAGCTTGAATAGCGGGGGCGCGGAGACCCAGTACTTC.

This clonotype was counted at least ten times. The V call is TRBV20-1, the J call TRBJ2-7, with 11 positions matching TRBD2. This CDR3 spans 15 amino acids. Trimming took 1 base from V and 5 from J; bases not matched to a gene: 7. Germline lookup yields CDR1 DFQATT and CDR2 SNEGSKA (reference sequence). The CDR3 DNA sequence: TGCAGTGCTAGAGGGTCTAGCGGGAGGTCAGACGAGCAGTACTTC. The encoded protein is CSARGSSGRSDEQYF.

Many counts were recorded for this clonotype. The genes are TRBV21-1 and TRBJ1-4. TRBV21-1 is recorded as a pseudogene. CDR3 size: 15 residues. The CDR3 DNA reads as TGTGCCAGCAGCAAAGACCCATCCGTGCTTGAAAAACTGTTTTTT. This gives the protein CASSKDPSVLEKLFF.

This clonotype came up a few times. The chain carries TRBV5-1 and TRBJ2-3; 7 positions match TRBD1. The V segment lost 0 bases and the J segment 2 bases; nucleotides outside the gene matches: 15. CDR1 and CDR2 (germline): SGHRS, YFSETQ. This CDR3 region has 19 residues. CDR3 nucleotides: TGCGCCAGCAGCTTGGGTCCCTCCGGACAGGCCCTCAACACAGATACGCAGTATTTT. Translated: CASSLGPSGQALNTDTQYF. Filled out from reference TRBV5-1 and TRBJ2-3, the complete variable domain reads KAGVTQTPRYLIKTRGQQVTLSCSPISGHRSVSWYQQTPGQGLQFLFEYFSETQRNKGNFPGRFSGRQFSNSRSEMNVSTLELGDSALYLCASSLGPSGQALNTDTQYFGPGTRLTVL.

In regard to this clonotype: A much larger clone differs from this one at a single base, so this may be a read error. The chain links TRBV12-3 or TRBV12-4 to TRBJ2-5; D remains ambiguous. The end of the DNA is better explained by TRBJ2-1, so the J call may be wrong. CDR3 length equals 14 residues. CDR3 sequence (DNA): TGTGCCAGCAGTCCGCTGGGCCATGTGGAGACCCAGTTCTTC. It yields the protein CASSPLGHVETQFF.

This clonotype was detected ten times or more. CDR3 in DNA: TGTGCCAGCAGTCCGCGGACCGACTATGGCTACACCTTC. Translated: CASSPRTDYGYTF. This chain joins TRBV27 and TRBJ1-2, with unresolved D. Between the trimmed V and J ends, which lost 5 bases and 3 bases, there was a span of 10 bases. The CDR3 contains 13 residues. Germline V gene sequence: CDR1 MNHEY, CDR2 SMNVEV (reference sequence).

This clonotype was counted once. V is TRBV7-2 and J is TRBJ2-2; TRBD1 might be the D (5 bases). Germline V CDR1 and CDR2: SGHTA, FQGNSA. Trimming left V 8 bases short and J 3 bases short, with 16 bases between. The CDR3 extends over 15 amino acids. CDR3: CASRPRVGDTGELFF. The CDR3 DNA reads as TGTGCCAGCCGCCCCAGGGTTGGGGACACCGGGGAGCTGTTTTTT.

The chain uses TRBV7-3 and TRBJ1-1; D remains ambiguous. Germline-derived CDR1 and CDR2 are SGHTA and FQGTGA. Trimming took 2 bases from V and 1 from J, leaving 11 bases between them. The CDR3 loop spans 15 amino acids. CDR3 in amino acids: CASSLGKHPNTEAFF. DNA for the CDR3: TGTGCCAGCAGCTTAGGTAAACACCCGAACACTGAAGCTTTCTTT.

This clonotype has a count of ten or more. The V and J genes are TRBV20-1 and TRBJ2-7; D may match TRBD1 or TRBD2 (5 bases each). In germline, CDR1 is DFQATT, CDR2 SNEGSKA (reference sequence). The CDR3 totals 15 residues. Trimming pared 5 bases from V and 0 bases from J, leaving 17 bases between. CDR3 sequence reads: CSAQERDASSYEQYF. The CDR3 region has the DNA TGCAGTGCTCAAGAACGGGACGCCTCCTCCTACGAGCAGTACTTC.

This clonotype was detected many times. The V gene is TRBV12-3 or TRBV12-4, the J gene TRBJ1-2; D not certain. CDR3 length: 11 residues. Trimming removed 4 bases at V and 8 bases at J, with 8 bases between. The CDR3: CASSSVPGYTF. CDR3 bases: TGTGCCAGCAGTTCTGTCCCCGGCTACACCTTC.